This T cell receptor (beta chain) came from a study of graft-versus-host responses after intestinal transplantation. The CDR3 consists of 15 residues. Trimming removed 1 base from V and 7 bases from J, with 14 bases in between. Germline V lookup: CDR1 SEHNR, CDR2 FQNEAQ (reference sequence). Method: immunoSEQ multiplex PCR; TCRdb's copy keeps in-frame clones and lacks some. The sample comprises 55,000 to 75,000 clones, approximately 80% of which are singletons, and roughly 0.4% rests with the top ten. Worth noting for this clone: Its antigen remains unknown.

The V and J genes are TRBV7-9 and TRBJ2-1; D may be TRBD1 (7 bases). Sequencing used unstimulated CD4+ T cells sorted from spleen or lymph node cells, obtained before transplant. The origin of this receptor is a human donor who was the organ donor for an intestinal transplant. The CDR3 DNA sequence: TGTGCCAGCAGCTTAGTTACAGGGGAGGTTAATGAGCAGTTCTTC. Translated: CASSLVTGEVNEQFF. The whole variable domain, remainder taken from reference TRBV7-9 and TRBJ2-1, is DTGVSQNPRHKITKRGQNVTFRCDPISEHNRLYWYRQTLGQGPEFLTYFQNEAQLEKSRLLSDRFSAERPKGSFSTLEIQRTEQGDSAMYLCASSLVTGEVNEQFFGPGTRLTVL.